This TCR beta chain was obtained from a study of cytomegalovirus exposure and HLA in healthy donors. Study results and limitations: Cytomegalovirus-associated TCR beta chains were listed, numbering around 150. A later analysis found that most CMV-associated TCR beta chains appeared HLA-restricted.

About this clone itself: The antigen remains undetermined.

PCR used 60 Vbeta primers and 13 Jbeta primers. Sequencing used immunoSEQ multiplex PCR; TCRdb keeps in-frame clones, though not all of them. The sample data list 110,000 to 150,000 clones. This receptor was obtained from a man between 40 and 49 years old in good health and CMV-seronegative. What was sequenced was PBMCs.

This chain's CDR3 is CASSDHGQSYGYTF. DNA for the CDR3: TGTGCCAGCAGTGACCACGGACAGAGCTATGGCTACACCTTC. The chain combines TRBV25-1 with TRBJ1-2, with D perhaps matching TRBD1 (6 bases). V shed 3 bases and J shed 4 bases, with 12 bases lying between them. CDR1 and CDR2 (germline): MGHDK, SYGVNS. This CDR3 region has 14 residues.